Following are 17 T cell receptor beta chains from one sample sequenced in a study of blood T cell repertoires in COVID-19 (dated by TCRdb to about 2020). The library was produced with the immunoSEQ multiplex PCR assay. Sourced from immuneACCESS, this table was stored by TCRdb with only in-frame sequences that have V and J called. A share of the clones is absent; for the studies checked, an unresolved V gene accounts for under half, and the remainder has no known explanation. The sample records some 250,000 clones, roughly nine tenths of which are singletons. The ten top clones hold about 5.9% of the sample. Sequencing input: peripheral blood. The receptors derive from a man between 60 and 75 years old with acute or convalescent COVID-19.

The DNA of the CDR3 is TGTGCCAGCAGCACTACAGGACCTAAAGCTTTCTTT. Translating gives CASSTTGPKAFF. The chain links TRBV7-9 to TRBJ1-1, with D maybe TRBD1 (5 bases). Per germline, CDR1 SEHNR and CDR2 FQNEAQ (reference sequence). The CDR3 is made up of 12 amino acids. The V gene lost 5 bases and the J gene lost 9 bases, with 13 bases spanning the gap.

The chain recombines TRBV4-1 with TRBJ2-3, with 10 bases identical to TRBD1. Germline values: CDR1 MGHRA, CDR2 YSYEKL. The CDR3 runs to 17 residues. The J segment lost 1 base and the V segment lost 0 bases, leaving 4 bases of the junction unmatched. CDR3 protein: CASSQDLGTGGTDTQYF. In DNA form, the CDR3 reads TGCGCCAGCAGCCAAGATTTGGGGACAGGGGGCACAGATACGCAGTATTTT.

DNA for the CDR3: TGCGCCAGCAGCCAAGATCTTAGAGGGAGGGCAATGAACACTGAAGCTTTCTTT. It specifies CASSQDLRGRAMNTEAFF. The gene calls are TRBV4-3 and TRBJ1-1; D is uncertain. Trimming shortened V by 0 bases and J by 0 bases, and 17 bases separated the two germline ends. Germline V gene data show CDR1 as LGHNA and CDR2 as YSLEER. CDR3 length equals 18 residues.

V usage is TRBV7-9 and J usage is TRBJ2-7, with TRBD1 matching 9 bases. The CDR3 spans 14 residues. With 4 bases clipped from V and 2 bases from J, the junction kept 3 bases outside the gene matches. CDR1 is SEHNR, CDR2 FQNEAQ, per germline (reference sequence). The DNA for the CDR3 is TGTGCCAGCAGCTCGGGACAGGGTGCCTACGAGCAGTACTTC. Translated, it gives CASSSGQGAYEQYF.

The rearrangement uses TRBV7-6 and TRBJ1-3, with D uncertain. The germline V and J ends were trimmed by 0 bases and 0 bases, with 9 bases remaining between them. Germline V CDR1 and CDR2: SGHVS, FNYEAQ. The CDR3 consists of 16 residues. The CDR3 spells CASSLALQNSGNTIYF. The CDR3 DNA is TGTGCCAGCAGCTTAGCGTTACAGAACTCTGGAAACACCATATATTTT.

The gene calls are TRBV28 and TRBJ2-7; 10 nucleotides match TRBD1. Germline V gene sequence: CDR1 MDHEN, CDR2 SYDVKM. With V trimmed by 7 bases and J by 1 base, 4 bases remained unmatched. CDR3 length: 14 amino acids. CDR3 sequence: CASTRTGGSYEQYF. CDR3 DNA sequence: TGTGCCAGCACCCGGACAGGGGGATCCTACGAGCAGTACTTC.

The chain is built from TRBV9 and TRBJ2-5; possibly TRBD2 for D (6 bases). V was shortened by 0 bases and J by 1 base, with 13 bases between the two germline ends. Germline-derived CDR1 and CDR2 are SGDLS and YYNGEE. The CDR3 totals 16 residues. The CDR3 region is CASSVDGAGSQETQYF. The CDR3 nucleotides read TGTGCCAGCAGCGTAGATGGTGCGGGGAGCCAAGAGACCCAGTACTTC.

V and J are TRBV28 and TRBJ2-5; TRBD2 matches 7 bases. From germline, CDR1 is MDHEN and CDR2 SYDVKM. J gave up 4 bases and V 7 bases, and 6 bases lay outside the gene matches. This CDR3 comprises 13 residues. CDR3 sequence reads: CASTSGGRETQYF. CDR3 DNA sequence: TGTGCCAGCACTTCGGGAGGCCGAGAGACCCAGTACTTC.

V is TRBV6-2 or TRBV6-3 and J is TRBJ2-7; tentative D call: TRBD2 (5 bases). CDR3 length: 15 amino acids. V lost 2 bases and J lost 5, with 16 bases in between. Germline CDR1 reads MNHEY; CDR2 reads SVGEGT. Here the CDR3 DNA reads TGTGCCAGCAGTTACCGGGTAGGGAGTTTGCACGAGCAGTACTTC. Amino acid sequence: CASSYRVGSLHEQYF.

This clone is a singleton in its sample. The rearrangement joins TRBV30 to TRBJ2-1; 8 bases match TRBD1. Germline V gives CDR1 GTSNPN, CDR2 SVGIG (reference sequence). CDR3 length: 14 residues. V was pared by 3 bases and J by 1 base, with 2 bases of the junction left unmatched. The CDR3 reads CAWSRDRSYNEQFF. As DNA, the CDR3 is TGTGCCTGGAGCCGGGACAGGTCCTACAATGAGCAGTTCTTC.

The chain links TRBV29-1 to TRBJ1-2; D is undetermined. Looked up from germline, CDR1 is SQVTM and CDR2 is ANQGSEA. The length of the CDR3 is 12 residues. Trimming shortened V by 4 bases and J by 1 base, and 7 bases separated the two germline ends. CDR3 sequence (DNA): TGCAGCGTTGCGGTCGGTAACTATGGCTACACCTTC. Its protein is CSVAVGNYGYTF.

The V and J genes are TRBV19 and TRBJ2-2, with 10 positions matching TRBD1. Germline V gene lookup returns CDR1 LNHDA and CDR2 SQIVND (reference sequence). V dropped 0 bases and J dropped 6; count of bases not matched to a gene: 7. The length of the CDR3 is 17 residues. CDR3 DNA sequence: TGTGCCAGTAGTATAGATCCCGACAGGGGGCTGGCCGGGGAGCTGTTTTTT. This codes for CASSIDPDRGLAGELFF.

J is TRBJ2-5 and V is TRBV19; TRBD1 aligns across 10 bases. Germline-derived CDR1 and CDR2 are LNHDA and SQIVND (reference sequence). This CDR3 spans 14 amino acids. The J segment lost 5 bases and the V segment lost 5 bases, leaving 5 bases of the junction unmatched. CDR3 sequence reads: CASSQDRGRETQYF. The CDR3 DNA reads as TGTGCCAGTAGTCAAGACAGGGGGCGGGAGACCCAGTACTTC.

CDR3 in DNA: TGTGCCAGTAGTCCCCTAGCGGGAGTGGAATACAATGAGCAGTTCTTC. Protein sequence: CASSPLAGVEYNEQFF. The chain joins TRBV19 to TRBJ2-1, with 10 bases lining up with TRBD2. This CDR3 contains 16 residues. After removal of 5 bases from V and 4 bases from J, the junction contained 8 bases not matched to a gene. Per the germline V gene, CDR1 is LNHDA and CDR2 is SQIVND (reference sequence).

The chain has TRBV30 and TRBJ1-5, with D unclear. Looked up from germline, CDR1 is GTSNPN and CDR2 is SVGIG (reference sequence). The CDR3 covers 13 residues. V lost 1 base to trimming and J lost 6 bases, with 10 bases between them. DNA for the CDR3: TGTGCCTGGAGTGAGGAGAATCGTCAGCCCCAGCATTTT. This translates into CAWSEENRQPQHF.

This clone was counted only a few times. This chain connects TRBV7-8 to TRBJ1-2; TRBD1 is a possible D gene (6 bases). V lost 1 base, J lost 1 base, and 16 bases lay in between. Germline V gene lookup returns CDR1 SGHVS and CDR2 FQNEAQ. The CDR3 sequence is 17 residues long. The CDR3 DNA reads TGTGCCAGCAGCTTAGTCCCCACAGGGTTAAATAACTATGGCTACACCTTC. This sequence encodes CASSLVPTGLNNYGYTF.

The chain uses TRBV27 and TRBJ2-2, with TRBD2 identical over 7 bases. CDR3 length: 18 amino acids. The germline CDR1 and CDR2 sequences are MNHEY and SMNVEV (reference sequence). The ends lost 5 bases at V and 1 base at J; junction bases unmatched: 13. This CDR3 reads CASSHSLLAAQNTGELFF. The CDR3 nucleotides are TGTGCCAGCAGTCACTCCCTTCTAGCGGCACAGAACACCGGGGAGCTGTTTTTT.